Below are 21 T cell receptor beta chains sequenced from a single sample in a study of shared clonotypes between healthy human individuals. Assay used: immunoSEQ multiplex PCR; TCRdb lists only in-frame clones, some missing. Of 190,000 or so clones in the sample, over 50% are singletons; the top ten hold about 10%. Sequenced material: memory CD4+ T cells sorted from blood. Regarding subset: CD45RA-negative fraction. These receptors were obtained from a man younger than 45 in good health.

CDR3 protein: CASSETDMGTYGYTF. The CDR3 bases are TGTGCCAGCAGCGAAACCGATATGGGCACATATGGCTACACCTTC. The chain uses TRBV7-6 and TRBJ1-2; D is ambiguous. Trimming pared 5 bases from V and 5 bases from J, leaving 18 bases between. Germline CDR1 is SGHVS and CDR2 is FNYEAQ. This CDR3 is built from 15 residues.

This clone appeared many times. This rearrangement joins TRBV10-1 to TRBJ2-1; 14 positions match TRBD2. The germline CDR1 and CDR2 sequences are WNHNN and SYGVQD (reference sequence). This CDR3 spans 17 amino acids. J lost 7 bases, V lost 5 bases, and 10 bases had no gene match. This CDR3 reads CASSSGLAGGWENEQFF. As DNA, the CDR3 is TGCGCCAGCAGTTCCGGACTAGCGGGAGGTTGGGAAAATGAGCAGTTCTTC.

This clone was counted only a few times. This rearrangement joins TRBV6-5 to TRBJ1-2; D unresolved. Germline lookup yields CDR1 MNHEY and CDR2 SVGAGI. The ends were cut back, 0 bases at V and 4 bases at J, with 9 bases in the middle. This CDR3 is built from 14 residues. Here the CDR3 reads CASSYSQAPYGYTF. In nucleotides, the CDR3 is TGTGCCAGCAGTTACTCCCAGGCCCCCTATGGCTACACCTTC.

As to this clone: Other DNA sequences in this sample translate to the same CDR3. V usage is TRBV7-9 and J usage is TRBJ2-7; D is undetermined. Germline CDR1 SEHNR, CDR2 FQNEAQ (reference sequence). V shed 5 bases and J shed 0 bases, with 11 bases lying between them. The CDR3 is made up of 14 amino acids. CDR3 region: CASSPDGSSYEQYF. The CDR3 DNA reads as TGTGCCAGCAGCCCGGACGGAAGCTCCTACGAGCAGTACTTC.

This clone was recorded a few times. The V and J genes are TRBV11-2 and TRBJ2-1, with a tentative D call TRBD2 (6 bases). CDR1 is SGHAT and CDR2 is FQNNGV in the germline V gene. The CDR3 is 14 residues long. Trimming stripped 4 bases from V and 3 bases from J, with 10 bases between. CDR3 DNA: TGTGCCAGCAGCTACCGACTAGACTACAATGAGCAGTTCTTC. Amino acid sequence: CASSYRLDYNEQFF.

This clone has only a few counts. The rearrangement joins TRBV29-1 to TRBJ2-3, with D unclear. The CDR3 contains 11 residues. The germline CDR1 and CDR2 sequences are SQVTM and ANQGSEA. The germline V and J ends were trimmed by 3 bases and 11 bases, with 12 bases remaining between them. The CDR3 DNA follows: TGCAGCGTTGACCACGGCGTGGTGCAGTATTTT. This codes for CSVDHGVVQYF.

This chain links TRBV2 with TRBJ2-1; no clear D. This CDR3 contains 11 residues. Looked up from germline, CDR1 is SNHLY and CDR2 is FYNNEI. The V end lost 6 bases, the J end lost 14 bases, and 14 bases lay between the germline ends. DNA for the CDR3: TGTGCCAGCAGCCCCTTCGAGCCCGAGTTCTTC. Its protein product is CASSPFEPEFF.

CDR3 amino acids: CSAKKNIQYF. The CDR3 region has the DNA TGCAGTGCTAAAAAAAACATTCAGTACTTC. J is TRBJ2-4 and V is TRBV20-1; D gene ambiguous. The CDR3 is 10 residues long. Trimming took off 4 bases at V and 4 bases at J, with 2 bases between the two ends. CDR1 and CDR2 from the germline V gene are DFQATT and SNEGSKA (reference sequence).

The chain combines TRBV5-1 with TRBJ2-6; the D is unclear. Germline CDR1 SGHRS, CDR2 YFSETQ. Trimming pared 6 bases from V and 0 bases from J, leaving 10 bases between. This CDR3 region has 15 residues. CDR3 sequence reads: CASNNGISGANVLTF. The CDR3 DNA reads TGCGCCAGCAACAATGGGATCTCTGGGGCCAACGTCCTGACTTTC.

The rearrangement joins TRBV25-1 to TRBJ2-7; D may match TRBD1 or TRBD2 (5 bases each). V gave up 2 bases and J gave up 6 bases, with 14 bases separating them. The CDR3 extends over 14 amino acids. Germline values: CDR1 MGHDK, CDR2 SYGVNS. CDR3 DNA sequence: TGTGCCAGCAGTGAAGCCAGGGTCGAGGGCGAGCAGTACTTC. Protein sequence: CASSEARVEGEQYF.

The chain uses TRBV7-8 and TRBJ2-5; TRBD2 aligns across 7 bases. V trimming: 5 bases; J trimming: 1 base; junction bases outside the gene matches: 13. The CDR3 sequence is 17 residues long. Germline V gene sequence: CDR1 SGHVS, CDR2 FQNEAQ. This CDR3 is CASSPKGGRAGQETQYF. The CDR3 nucleotides read TGTGCCAGCAGCCCCAAAGGAGGGAGGGCCGGCCAAGAGACCCAGTACTTC.

V usage is TRBV7-2 and J usage is TRBJ2-3; the D gene is possibly TRBD1 (5 bases). Germline CDR1 reads SGHTA; CDR2 reads FQGNSA. The length of the CDR3 is 15 residues. Trimming removed 5 bases from V and 2 bases from J, with 14 bases in between. The CDR3 bases are TGTGCCAGCAGCCCACGACAGATTTTCACAGATACGCAGTATTTT. Residues: CASSPRQIFTDTQYF. The whole variable domain, remainder taken from reference TRBV7-2 and TRBJ2-3, is GAGVSQSPSNKVTEKGKDVELRCDPISGHTALYWYRQSLGQGLEFLIYFQGNSAPDKSGLPSDRFSAERTGGSVSTLTIQRTQQEDSAVYLCASSPRQIFTDTQYFGPGTRLTVL.

This chain uses TRBV5-1 with TRBJ2-5, with D perhaps matching TRBD1 or TRBD2 (6 bases each). Germline V gene data show CDR1 as SGHRS and CDR2 as YFSETQ. The CDR3 runs to 14 residues. Trimming left V 3 bases short and J 6 bases short, with 15 bases between. The CDR3 DNA reads TGCGCCAGCAGCTCCTTTCTTGGGGGGCAGACCCAGTACTTC. It encodes CASSSFLGGQTQYF.

The chain employs TRBV7-9 and TRBJ2-1; TRBD1 aligns across 9 bases. Trimming removed 5 bases from V and 7 bases from J; junction bases left unmatched: 6. In germline, CDR1 is SEHNR, CDR2 FQNEAQ (reference sequence). CDR3 length equals 14 residues. CDR3 coding DNA: TGTGCCAGCAGCGGCGGGACAGGGAGAAATGAGCAGTTCTTC. Translation gives CASSGGTGRNEQFF.

This clone was detected a few times. The chain joins TRBV7-3 to TRBJ2-2, with a possible D match to TRBD2 (5 bases). Trimming left V 5 bases short and J 0 bases short, with 7 bases between. This CDR3 contains 14 residues. Germline V gives CDR1 SGHTA, CDR2 FQGTGA. The CDR3 region has the DNA TGTGCCAGCAGCCCGGACTCGAACACCGGGGAGCTGTTTTTT. This encodes CASSPDSNTGELFF.

The chain combines TRBV5-4 with TRBJ2-7, with D maybe TRBD1 (6 bases). CDR1 and CDR2 (germline): SGHNT, YYREEE (reference sequence). V was cut by 3 bases and J by 1 base, with 11 bases left in between. The CDR3 runs 14 residues. The DNA of the CDR3 is TGTGCCAGCAGCTCCCAGGGGTTATCCTACGAGCAGTACTTC. Translated, it gives CASSSQGLSYEQYF.

The genes are TRBV29-1 and TRBJ2-1, with D tentatively TRBD2 (6 bases). The V gene's germline CDR1 is SQVTM and CDR2 ANQGSEA. V dropped 4 bases and J dropped 3 bases, with 19 bases sitting between them. The CDR3 covers 16 residues. The CDR3 sequence is CSVAFAGTPGYNEQFF. For the CDR3, the DNA is TGCAGCGTTGCTTTTGCGGGAACCCCTGGCTACAATGAGCAGTTCTTC.

This clone has a handful of counts. V is TRBV18 and J is TRBJ2-1; a weak D match, TRBD2 (6 bases). Trimming cost V 3 bases and J 6 bases, with 12 bases left between them. CDR1 is KGHSH and CDR2 is LQKENI in the germline V gene. The CDR3 covers 14 residues. Here the CDR3 DNA reads TGTGCCAGCTCACCGGCGGGAAGGATCAATGAGCAGTTCTTC. Its translation: CASSPAGRINEQFF.

V and J are TRBV6-5 and TRBJ2-1; D may be TRBD2 (5 bases). Germline V gene data show CDR1 as MNHEY and CDR2 as SVGAGI. The CDR3 totals 13 residues. The V gene lost 8 bases and the J gene lost 7 bases, with 15 bases spanning the gap. The CDR3 DNA follows: TGTGCCAGCGCTAGCTGGATATGGAATGAGCAGTTCTTC. Protein sequence: CASASWIWNEQFF.

This clone was found a few times. This chain connects TRBV27 to TRBJ2-2; possible D gene TRBD1, 6 bases. The CDR3 length is 15 residues. Per the germline V gene, CDR1 is MNHEY and CDR2 is SMNVEV (reference sequence). V dropped 6 bases and J dropped 4 bases, with 15 bases sitting between them. The CDR3 loop reads CASRPGTSITGELFF. CDR3 coding DNA: TGTGCCAGCAGACCAGGGACAAGCATCACCGGGGAGCTGTTTTTT.

The gene calls are TRBV5-1 and TRBJ2-3; either TRBD1 or TRBD2 may supply D (6 bases each). This CDR3 comprises 15 residues. With 7 bases removed from V and 2 bases from J, the gap between germline ends came to 17 bases. CDR1 is SGHRS, CDR2 YFSETQ, per germline. The CDR3 DNA follows: TGCGCCAGCTCCCCGAGGGGGGAGACCACAGATACGCAGTATTTT. This encodes CASSPRGETTDTQYF.